Listed below are T cell receptor beta chains from one sample, sequenced in a study of cytomegalovirus exposure and HLA in healthy donors. Produced via immunoSEQ multiplex PCR; TCRdb's table is partial and in-frame only. The data contain roughly 71,000 clones, around 73% of them singletons. The specimen was PBMCs. These receptors all come from a girl aged 5 to 17 in good health and CMV-seropositive. The conserved cysteine and the conserved F or W are not part of the CDR3 here.

len | v_gene | CDR3aa
12 | TRBV28 | AGGTASSYNEQF
11 | TRBV7-9 | ASSQTGVTEAF
10 | TRBV2 | ASYRQEDEQY
14 | TRBV7-9 | ASSSPSGGRADEQY
12 | TRBV7-8 | ASSQNRVDEKLF
13 | TRBV6-5 | ASSYGRGFRYGYT
14 | TRBV5-6 | ASSLWRGTSVNEQF
10 | TRBV29-1 | SVEGPLYEQY
10 | TRBV15 | ATSAGQGTQY
13 | TRBV30 | AWSVRGQGNSPLH
18 | TRBV15 | ATSRDFNREEDRPNYGYT
11 | TRBV30 | AWSLFEGYGYT
12 | TRBV28 | ASSLRGRNSPLH
9 | TRBV20-1 | SANSGYEQY
12 | TRBV6-5 | ASKVGLAAYEQY
12 | TRBV2 | ASQGKVPNEKLF
13 | TRBV28 | ASRGTGGYNQPQH
10 | TRBV30 | AWSGYNQPQH
13 | TRBV6-1 | ASSEKALAFYEQY
11 | TRBV5-6 | ASSFGGEETQY
13 | TRBV18 | ASSKDRGRDYGYT
11 | TRBV30 | AGAVGGGYEQY
14 | TRBV2 | ASSQALPGSYNEQF
13 | TRBV6-5 | ASSYSYTDGVGYT
13 | TRBV28 | ASSGREFIPEKLF
12 | TRBV11-2 | ASNLAGGPGEQY
13 | TRBV7-9 | ASSSDRVGVTEAF
13 | TRBV6-4 | ASSEQGADTGELF
12 | TRBV18 | ASSPTWTETEAF
17 | TRBV4-3 | ASSQNTGSFSGDQETQY
14 | TRBV5-4 | ASSPLSGRLQETQY
13 | TRBV28 | ASSFQVAGPTEAF
13 | TRBV11-3 | ASSLSFQGAGELF
10 | TRBV28 | ASRTGVEKLF
17 | TRBV5-6 | ASSLVGQVNPTARYGYT
13 | TRBV5-1 | ASSFSSGTSYEQY
11 | TRBV21-1 | ASRTLEKETQY
11 | TRBV29-1 | SVVGTGVYEQY